The rows below give T cell receptor beta chains drawn from one sample of a study of early T cells in non-severe SARS-CoV-2 infection. TCRdb used MiXCR to reprocess the 5' RACE reads, holding one entry per CDR3 protein. The sample lists tens of thousands of distinct CDR3 sequences, roughly a tenth seen once, with 8% to 10% in the top ten. The sequenced sample was whole blood. The receptors were gathered from an adult who was a healthcare worker with PCR-confirmed SARS-CoV-2 infection or an uninfected control (not recorded which). The CDR3 runs from the conserved cysteine through the conserved F or W. The D gene is left open where the match is weak. The listing skips clone size in some rows; elsewhere it reads once, few, many or a size class.

len,abundance,v_gene,d_gene,j_gene,CDR3aa,CDR3nt
14,NA,TRBV15,TRBD1,TRBJ1-3,CATSVDRAGNTIYF,TGTGCCACCAGCGTAGACAGGGCTGGAAACACCATATATTTT
13,NA,TRBV29-1,NA,TRBJ2-5,CSVLQAGRETQYF,TGCAGCGTCCTCCAGGCCGGGAGAGAGACCCAGTACTTC
15,NA,TRBV5-6,TRBD1,TRBJ1-2,CASSSETGVNYGYTF,TGTGCCAGCAGCTCCGAAACAGGGGTCAACTATGGCTACACCTTC
13,many,TRBV12-3/TRBV12-4,TRBD2,TRBJ2-1,CASKSGGANEQFF,TGTGCCAGCAAAAGCGGGGGGGCCAATGAGCAGTTCTTC
16,many,TRBV7-9,TRBD2,TRBJ2-3,CASRPRLAGGTDTQYF,TGTGCCAGCAGGCCGCGACTAGCGGGGGGCACAGATACGCAGTATTTT
15,few,TRBV20-1,NA,TRBJ2-2,CSASRSPANTGELFF,TGCAGTGCTAGTCGGAGCCCCGCGAACACCGGGGAGCTGTTTTTT
15,many,TRBV20-1,NA,TRBJ2-6,CSARAGGSGANVLTF,TGCAGTGCTAGAGCTGGGGGCTCTGGGGCCAACGTCCTGACTTTC
15,many,TRBV20-1,NA,TRBJ1-1,CSARVVPGVGTEAFF,TGCAGTGCTAGAGTAGTTCCGGGGGTGGGCACTGAAGCTTTCTTT
14,NA,TRBV6-1,NA,TRBJ2-7,CASSFSPTGYEQYF,TGTGCCAGCAGTTTTTCTCCTACGGGGTACGAGCAGTACTTC
14,few,TRBV10-1,NA,TRBJ2-1,CASSDGGGYNEQFF,TGCGCCAGCAGTGACGGGGGCGGCTACAATGAGCAGTTCTTC
11,few,TRBV11-2,NA,TRBJ2-7,CARQGSYEQYF,TGTGCCAGACAGGGTTCCTACGAGCAGTACTTC
16,NA,TRBV6-5,TRBD2,TRBJ2-1,CASSYSGTSGGYEQFF,TGTGCCAGCAGTTACTCTGGGACTAGCGGGGGCTATGAGCAGTTCTTC
10,many,TRBV29-1,NA,TRBJ2-1,CSVEDNEQFF,TGCAGCGTTGAAGACAATGAGCAGTTCTTC
15,NA,TRBV27,NA,TRBJ2-1,CASRPDSLGYNEQFF,TGTGCCAGCAGACCCGACAGTCTGGGCTACAATGAGCAGTTCTTC
14,many,TRBV7-3,NA,TRBJ2-3,CASSLTRDVSTQYF,TGTGCCAGCAGCTTAACCCGAGATGTGTCTACGCAGTATTTT
14,many,TRBV5-1,NA,TRBJ1-2,CASSLEVGLYGYTF,TGCGCCAGCAGCTTGGAAGTGGGTCTTTATGGCTACACCTTC
13,many,TRBV5-6,NA,TRBJ1-2,CASSSFRGYGYTF,TGTGCCAGCAGCTCCTTCCGGGGCTATGGCTACACCTTC
15,few,TRBV9,TRBD1,TRBJ2-5,CASSGSGGAGETQYF,TGTGCCAGCAGCGGATCAGGGGGCGCGGGAGAGACCCAGTACTTC
15,NA,TRBV5-4,TRBD2,TRBJ2-1,CASSTGLAGGGEQFF,TGTGCCAGCAGCACGGGACTAGCGGGGGGAGGTGAGCAGTTCTTC
16,NA,TRBV25-1,NA,TRBJ2-7,CASSDPPGRPSYEQYF,TGTGCCAGCAGTGACCCCCCGGGTCGACCCTCCTACGAGCAGTACTTC